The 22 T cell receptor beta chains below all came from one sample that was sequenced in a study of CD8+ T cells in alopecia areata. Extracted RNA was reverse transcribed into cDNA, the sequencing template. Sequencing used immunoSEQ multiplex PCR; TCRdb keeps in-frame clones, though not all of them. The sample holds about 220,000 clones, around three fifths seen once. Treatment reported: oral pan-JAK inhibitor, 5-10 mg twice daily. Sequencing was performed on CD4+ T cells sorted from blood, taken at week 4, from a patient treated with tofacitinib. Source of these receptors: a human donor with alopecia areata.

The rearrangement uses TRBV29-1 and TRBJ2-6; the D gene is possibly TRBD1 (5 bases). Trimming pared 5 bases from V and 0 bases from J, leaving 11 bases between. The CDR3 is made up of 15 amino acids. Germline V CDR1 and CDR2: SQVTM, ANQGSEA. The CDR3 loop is CSVTGTSSGANVLTF. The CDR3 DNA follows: TGCAGCGTTACAGGAACCAGCTCTGGGGCCAACGTCCTGACTTTC.

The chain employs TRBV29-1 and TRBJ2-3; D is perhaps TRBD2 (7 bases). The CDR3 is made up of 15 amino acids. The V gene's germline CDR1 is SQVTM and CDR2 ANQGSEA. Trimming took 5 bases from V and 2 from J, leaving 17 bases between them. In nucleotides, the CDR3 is TGCAGCGTTCAATTTTGGCGGGGGCCCACAGATACGCAGTATTTT. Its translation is CSVQFWRGPTDTQYF.

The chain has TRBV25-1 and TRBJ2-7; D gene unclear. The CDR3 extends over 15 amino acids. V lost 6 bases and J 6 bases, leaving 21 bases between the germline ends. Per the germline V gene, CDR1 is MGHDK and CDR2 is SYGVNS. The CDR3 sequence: CASSSQLGLLGEQYF. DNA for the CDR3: TGTGCCAGCAGCAGCCAACTCGGCCTTCTGGGCGAGCAGTACTTC.

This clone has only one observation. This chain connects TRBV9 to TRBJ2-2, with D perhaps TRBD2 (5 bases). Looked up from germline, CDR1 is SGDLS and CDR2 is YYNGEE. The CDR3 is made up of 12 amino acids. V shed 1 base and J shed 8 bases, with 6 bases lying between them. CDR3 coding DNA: TGTGCCAGCAGCGTAAGAGGGGGGGAGCTGTTTTTT. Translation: CASSVRGGELFF.

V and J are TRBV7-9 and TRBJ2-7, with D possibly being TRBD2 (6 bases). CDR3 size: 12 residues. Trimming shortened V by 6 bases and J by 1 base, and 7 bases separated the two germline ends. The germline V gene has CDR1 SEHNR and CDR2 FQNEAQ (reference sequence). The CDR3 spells CASRAGSYEQYF. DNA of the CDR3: TGTGCCAGCAGGGCGGGATCCTACGAGCAGTACTTC.

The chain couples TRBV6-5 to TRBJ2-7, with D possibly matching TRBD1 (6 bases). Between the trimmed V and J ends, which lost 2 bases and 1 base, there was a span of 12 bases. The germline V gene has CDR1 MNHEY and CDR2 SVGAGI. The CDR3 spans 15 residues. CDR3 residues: CASSYALGQSYEQYF. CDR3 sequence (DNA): TGTGCCAGCAGTTACGCCCTCGGACAGTCCTACGAGCAGTACTTC.

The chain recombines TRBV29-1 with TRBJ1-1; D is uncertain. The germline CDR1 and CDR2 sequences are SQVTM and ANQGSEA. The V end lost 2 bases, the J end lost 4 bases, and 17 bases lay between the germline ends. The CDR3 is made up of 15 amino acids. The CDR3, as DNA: TGCAGCGTTGAAATCGGGATAGGGAGTATCACTGAAGCTTTCTTT. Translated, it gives CSVEIGIGSITEAFF.

The CDR3 DNA follows: TGTGCCAGTAGTATACCACAGGGGGCCGGGGAGCTGTTTTTT. This sequence encodes CASSIPQGAGELFF. This sequence joins TRBV19 and TRBJ2-2; 8 bases fit TRBD1. The CDR3 sequence is 14 residues long. Germline V gene data show CDR1 as LNHDA and CDR2 as SQIVND (reference sequence). Trimming cost V 2 bases and J 6 bases; bases outside gene matches: 2.

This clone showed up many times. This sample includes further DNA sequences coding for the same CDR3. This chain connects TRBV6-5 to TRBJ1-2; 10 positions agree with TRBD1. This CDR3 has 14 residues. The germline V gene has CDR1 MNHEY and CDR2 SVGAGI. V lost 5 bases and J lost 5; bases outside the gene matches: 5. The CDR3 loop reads CASSATGGGYGYTF. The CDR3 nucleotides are TGTGCCAGCAGTGCGACAGGGGGCGGGTATGGCTACACCTTC.

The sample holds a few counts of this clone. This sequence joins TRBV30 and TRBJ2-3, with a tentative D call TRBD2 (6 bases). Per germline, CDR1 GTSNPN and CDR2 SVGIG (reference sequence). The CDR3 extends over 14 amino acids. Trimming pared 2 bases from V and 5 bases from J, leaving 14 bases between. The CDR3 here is CAWSKVGGRDTQYF. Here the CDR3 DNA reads TGTGCCTGGAGTAAGGTGGGGGGACGAGATACGCAGTATTTT.

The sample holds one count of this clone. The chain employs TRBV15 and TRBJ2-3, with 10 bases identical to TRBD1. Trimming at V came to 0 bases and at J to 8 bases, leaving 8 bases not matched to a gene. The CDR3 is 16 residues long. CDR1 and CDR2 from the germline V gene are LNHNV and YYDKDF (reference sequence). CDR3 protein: CATSRDGTGALGTQYF. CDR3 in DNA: TGTGCCACCAGCAGAGATGGGACAGGGGCATTAGGTACGCAGTATTTT.

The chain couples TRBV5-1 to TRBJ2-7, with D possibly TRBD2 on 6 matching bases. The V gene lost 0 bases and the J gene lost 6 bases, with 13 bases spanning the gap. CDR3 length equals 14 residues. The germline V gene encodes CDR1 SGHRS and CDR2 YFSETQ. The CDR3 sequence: CASSLEGGAAEQYF. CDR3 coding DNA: TGCGCCAGCAGCTTGGAGGGCGGGGCCGCCGAGCAGTACTTC.

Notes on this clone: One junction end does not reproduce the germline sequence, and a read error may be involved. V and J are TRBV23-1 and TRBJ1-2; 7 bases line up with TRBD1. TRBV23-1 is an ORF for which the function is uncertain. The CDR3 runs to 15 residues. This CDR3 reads CASTQGGPTNYGYTF. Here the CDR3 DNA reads TGCGCCAGCACTCAAGGGGGCCCCACAAACTATGGCTACACCTTC.

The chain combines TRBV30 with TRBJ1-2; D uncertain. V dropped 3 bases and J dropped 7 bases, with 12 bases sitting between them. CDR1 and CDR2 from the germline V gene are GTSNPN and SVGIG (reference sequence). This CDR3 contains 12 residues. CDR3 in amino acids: CAWRSGSSGYTF. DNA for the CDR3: TGTGCCTGGAGGTCAGGATCGAGTGGCTACACCTTC.

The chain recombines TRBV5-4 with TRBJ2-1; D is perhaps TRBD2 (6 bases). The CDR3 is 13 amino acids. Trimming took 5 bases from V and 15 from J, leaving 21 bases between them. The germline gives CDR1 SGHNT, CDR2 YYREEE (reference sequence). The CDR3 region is CASRLNRDSEAFF. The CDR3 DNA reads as TGTGCCAGCAGACTTAACCGGGACTCAGAGGCGTTCTTC.

The CDR3 spells CSVAPSGGVNEQFF. The CDR3 nucleotides read TGCAGCGTTGCCCCTAGCGGGGGGGTGAATGAGCAGTTCTTC. The chain links TRBV29-1 to TRBJ2-1; 12 bases match TRBD2. J lost 7 bases, V lost 4 bases, and 5 bases had no gene match. CDR3 length: 14 amino acids. Germline values: CDR1 SQVTM, CDR2 ANQGSEA.

CDR3 DNA: TGCAGCGTTGAACCCCCAGGGGTAATCTATGGCTACACCTTC. The encoded protein is CSVEPPGVIYGYTF. The rearrangement links TRBV29-1 to TRBJ1-2; maybe TRBD1 (6 bases). V gave up 2 bases and J gave up 4 bases, with 14 bases separating them. This CDR3 has 14 residues. CDR1 is SQVTM, CDR2 ANQGSEA, per germline.

Written as DNA, the CDR3 is TGTGCCAGCAGGCGGACAGGGGGTAGTGGTGGCTACACCTTC. Translated, it gives CASRRTGGSGGYTF. The chain links TRBV5-6 to TRBJ1-2; 10 bases fit TRBD1. The CDR3 length is 14 residues. V lost 5 bases, J lost 7 bases, and 8 bases stayed unmatched. Looked up from germline, CDR1 is SGHDT and CDR2 is YYEEEE.

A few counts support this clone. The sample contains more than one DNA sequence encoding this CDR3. As DNA, the CDR3 is TGTGCCAGCAGCTTAGCGGGGGCCTACAATGAGCAGTTCTTC. Its translation is CASSLAGAYNEQFF. The V call is TRBV7-3, the J call TRBJ2-1; 7 nucleotides align to TRBD2. V lost 2 bases and J lost 2; bases outside the gene matches: 0. The length of the CDR3 is 14 residues. From germline, CDR1 is SGHTA and CDR2 FQGTGA.

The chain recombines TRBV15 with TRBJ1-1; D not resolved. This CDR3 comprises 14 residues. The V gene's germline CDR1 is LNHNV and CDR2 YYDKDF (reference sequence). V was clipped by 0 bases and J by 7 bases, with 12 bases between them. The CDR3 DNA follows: TGTGCCACCAGCAGAGATGTGGGTTTTGGTGAAGCTTTCTTT. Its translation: CATSRDVGFGEAFF.

In nucleotides, the CDR3 is TGCAGCGTTAAACCGGGGCCCTACAATGAGCAGTTCTTC. This translates into CSVKPGPYNEQFF. The rearrangement uses TRBV29-1 and TRBJ2-1, with D perhaps given as TRBD1 or TRBD2 (5 bases each). The CDR3 loop spans 13 amino acids. Trimming left V 5 bases short and J 2 bases short, with 10 bases between. Germline V gives CDR1 SQVTM, CDR2 ANQGSEA.

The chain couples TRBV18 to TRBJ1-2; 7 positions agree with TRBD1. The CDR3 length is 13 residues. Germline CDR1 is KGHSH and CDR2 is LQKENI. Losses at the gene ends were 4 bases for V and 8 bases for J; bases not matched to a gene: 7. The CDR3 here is CASSQTGSGGYTF. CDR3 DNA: TGTGCCAGCTCACAGACAGGGTCGGGAGGCTACACCTTC.